These 13 T cell receptor beta chains were sequenced from one sample in a study of identical twins. TCRdb fed the 5' RACE reads into MiXCR, producing one record per CDR3 protein. The data hold approximately 1.8 million distinct CDR3 sequences, with about 32% observed a single time. What was sequenced was cord blood. These receptors originate from a newborn girl in good health.

This clonotype was detected only a few times. The chain uses TRBV7-2 and TRBJ2-7; 7 bases map to TRBD1. In germline, CDR1 is SGHTA, CDR2 FQGNSA. V lost 5 bases and J lost 1; bases outside the gene matches: 8. CDR3 size: 15 residues. The CDR3 loop reads CASSKQGQSSYEQYF. The DNA of the CDR3 is TGTGCCAGCAGCAAACAGGGGCAGAGTTCCTACGAGCAGTACTTC.

This clonotype was counted a few times. The chain joins TRBV24-1 to TRBJ2-1; 8 bases line up with TRBD2. CDR3 size: 16 residues. The germline V gene encodes CDR1 KGHDR and CDR2 SFDVKD. V lost 3 bases and J lost 6; bases outside the gene matches: 9. The CDR3: CATSDLNSRGGNEQFF. The CDR3 bases are TGTGCCACCAGTGATCTCAATTCTCGGGGGGGCAATGAGCAGTTCTTC.

The V call is TRBV5-1, the J call TRBJ2-5; D perhaps matches TRBD1 (6 bases). Trimming stripped 4 bases from V and 4 bases from J, with 17 bases between. Germline V CDR1 and CDR2: SGHRS, YFSETQ. The CDR3 runs to 15 residues. The CDR3 DNA reads TGCGCCAGCAGCCCGACAGACAGGCTGAGAGAGACCCAGTACTTC. It codes for CASSPTDRLRETQYF.

V and J are TRBV7-2 and TRBJ2-1; D unclear. Trimming left V 3 bases short and J 0 bases short, with 6 bases between. The CDR3 consists of 14 residues. Germline CDR1 SGHTA, CDR2 FQGNSA. The CDR3 region is CASSLFGSYNEQFF. CDR3 DNA sequence: TGTGCCAGCAGCTTGTTCGGCTCCTACAATGAGCAGTTCTTC. The variable domain in full, completed from reference TRBV7-2 and TRBJ2-1, reads GAGVSQSPSNKVTEKGKDVELRCDPISGHTALYWYRQSLGQGLEFLIYFQGNSAPDKSGLPSDRFSAERTGGSVSTLTIQRTQQEDSAVYLCASSLFGSYNEQFFGPGTRLTVL.

The rearrangement joins TRBV2 to TRBJ2-7, with D possibly TRBD2 on 5 matching bases. Germline CDR1 reads SNHLY; CDR2 reads FYNNEI. V lost 5 bases, J lost 1 base, and 15 bases lay in between. The CDR3 sequence is 15 residues long. CDR3 nucleotide sequence: TGTGCCAGCAGTTTTGCCGGGATCGCATCCTACGAGCAGTACTTC. Its translation: CASSFAGIASYEQYF.

The chain is built from TRBV6-5 and TRBJ2-7; D is perhaps TRBD2 (5 bases). The germline gives CDR1 MNHEY, CDR2 SVGAGI. This CDR3 contains 17 residues. Trimming removed 0 bases at V and 0 bases at J, with 15 bases between. CDR3 protein: CASSYSTGRAASYEQYF. The CDR3 DNA sequence: TGTGCCAGCAGTTACTCGACTGGTCGAGCGGCCTCCTACGAGCAGTACTTC.

As to this clonotype: Just one base apart from a much larger clone, this may be a read error. The J gene is TRBJ2-5, the V gene TRBV5-4, with D perhaps matching TRBD1 or TRBD2 (5 bases each). Germline loops: CDR1 SGHNT, CDR2 YYREEE (reference sequence). The length of the CDR3 is 13 residues. CDR3 sequence: CACSLGRLETQYF. CDR3 in DNA: TGTGCCTGCAGCTTGGGACGACTAGAGACCCAGTACTTC.

The V and J genes are TRBV19 and TRBJ2-1, with D unresolved. Trimming pared 6 bases from V and 8 bases from J, leaving 11 bases between. There are 12 residues in the CDR3. From germline, CDR1 is LNHDA and CDR2 SQIVND (reference sequence). The DNA for the CDR3 is TGTGCCAGTAGAAATAGTACGGATGAGCAGTTCTTC. Its protein is CASRNSTDEQFF.

J is TRBJ1-4 and V is TRBV29-1; D gene ambiguous. The CDR3 runs to 13 residues. V lost 4 bases and J lost 6, with 12 bases in between. Germline V CDR1 and CDR2: SQVTM, ANQGSEA. The CDR3 spells CSVGRATDEKLFF. The CDR3 nucleotides read TGCAGCGTTGGAAGGGCAACAGATGAAAAACTGTTTTTT.

This clonotype occurred a few times. The J gene is TRBJ2-7, the V gene TRBV20-1, with D tentatively TRBD1 (5 bases). V lost 4 bases, J lost 3 bases, and 25 bases lay in between. Germline values: CDR1 DFQATT, CDR2 SNEGSKA (reference sequence). This CDR3 is 17 amino acids long. The chain's CDR3 is CSANRVSEDSSIYEQYF. The CDR3 nucleotides are TGCAGTGCTAATCGGGTTTCAGAAGACAGTTCTATCTACGAGCAGTACTTC.

This clonotype was counted between two and nine times. J is TRBJ2-5 and V is TRBV6-1, with D possibly being TRBD2 (6 bases). The end of the DNA is better explained by TRBJ2-7, so the J call may be wrong. This CDR3 spans 15 amino acids. Germline lookup yields CDR1 MNHNS and CDR2 SASEGT. The CDR3 protein is CASRVGRIWGDEQYF. CDR3 nucleotide sequence: TGTGCCAGCAGGGTAGGACGGATCTGGGGGGACGAGCAGTACTTC.

V and J are TRBV6-1 and TRBJ2-5; TRBD2 is a possible D gene (6 bases). Judging by the DNA end, TRBJ2-7 fits better; the J call may be wrong. The CDR3 spans 15 residues. Germline V gives CDR1 MNHNS, CDR2 SASEGT. The CDR3 region has the DNA TGTGCCAGCAGTGTGGGCTATCGGACTACCTACGAGCAGTACTTC. It yields the protein CASSVGYRTTYEQYF.

This chain joins TRBV21-1 and TRBJ2-1; the D call in the table, TRBD2, was not verified against the DNA. TRBV21-1 has pseudogene status. This CDR3 is 17 amino acids long. CDR3 residues: CASSKTRPSGGLDEQFF. CDR3 in DNA: TGTGCCAGCAGCAAAACCCGACCTAGCGGGGGGTTGGATGAGCAGTTCTTC.